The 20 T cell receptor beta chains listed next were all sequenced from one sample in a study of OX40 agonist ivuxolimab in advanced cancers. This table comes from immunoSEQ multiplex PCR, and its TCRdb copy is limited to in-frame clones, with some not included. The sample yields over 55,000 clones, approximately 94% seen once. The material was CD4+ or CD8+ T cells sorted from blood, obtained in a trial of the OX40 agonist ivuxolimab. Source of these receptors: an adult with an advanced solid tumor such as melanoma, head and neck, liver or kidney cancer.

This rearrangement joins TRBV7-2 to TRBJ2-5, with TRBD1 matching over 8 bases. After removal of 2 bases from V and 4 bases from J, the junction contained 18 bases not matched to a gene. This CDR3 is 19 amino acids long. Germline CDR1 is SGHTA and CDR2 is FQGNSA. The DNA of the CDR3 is TGTGCCAGCAGCTTATCCGGTCCGGACAGGGTTTTGCGTCGAGAGACCCAGTACTTC. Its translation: CASSLSGPDRVLRRETQYF.

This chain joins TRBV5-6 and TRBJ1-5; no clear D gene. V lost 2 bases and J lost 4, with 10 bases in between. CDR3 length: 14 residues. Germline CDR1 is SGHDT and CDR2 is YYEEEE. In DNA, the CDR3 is TGTGCCAGCAGCTTTCGGCAGGAGAATCAGCCCCAGCATTTT. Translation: CASSFRQENQPQHF.

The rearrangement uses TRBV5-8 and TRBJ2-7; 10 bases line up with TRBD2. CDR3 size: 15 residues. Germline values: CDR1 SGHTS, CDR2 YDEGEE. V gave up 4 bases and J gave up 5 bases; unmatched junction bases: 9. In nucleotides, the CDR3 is TGTGCCAGCAGCACGAGAGCGGGAGGGCCCGACGAGCAGTACTTC. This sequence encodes CASSTRAGGPDEQYF.

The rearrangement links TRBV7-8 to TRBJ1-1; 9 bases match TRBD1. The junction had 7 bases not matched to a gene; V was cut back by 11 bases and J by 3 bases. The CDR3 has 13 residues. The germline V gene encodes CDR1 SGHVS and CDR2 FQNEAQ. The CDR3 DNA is TGTGCCGGTGGACAGGGGCCCCACACTGAAGCTTTCTTT. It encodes CAGGQGPHTEAFF.

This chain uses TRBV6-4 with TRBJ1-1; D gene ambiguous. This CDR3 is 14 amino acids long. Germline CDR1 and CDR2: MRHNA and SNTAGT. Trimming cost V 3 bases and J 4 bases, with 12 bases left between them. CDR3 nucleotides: TGTGCCAGCAGTGATCCAGCGGCGGGCACTGAAGCTTTCTTT. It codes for CASSDPAAGTEAFF.

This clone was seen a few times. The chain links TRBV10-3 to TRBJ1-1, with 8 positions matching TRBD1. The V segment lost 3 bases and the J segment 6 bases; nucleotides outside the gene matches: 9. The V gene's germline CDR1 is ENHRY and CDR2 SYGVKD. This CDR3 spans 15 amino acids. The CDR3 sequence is CAISETQGAFAEAFF. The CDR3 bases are TGTGCCATCAGTGAAACTCAGGGGGCATTCGCTGAAGCTTTCTTT.

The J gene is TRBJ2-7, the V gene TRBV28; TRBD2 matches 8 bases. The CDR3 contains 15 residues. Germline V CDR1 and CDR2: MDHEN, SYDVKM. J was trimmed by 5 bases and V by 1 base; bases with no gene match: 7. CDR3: CASSLLSSGPDEQYF. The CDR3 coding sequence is TGTGCCAGCAGTTTATTGTCTAGCGGGCCCGACGAGCAGTACTTC.

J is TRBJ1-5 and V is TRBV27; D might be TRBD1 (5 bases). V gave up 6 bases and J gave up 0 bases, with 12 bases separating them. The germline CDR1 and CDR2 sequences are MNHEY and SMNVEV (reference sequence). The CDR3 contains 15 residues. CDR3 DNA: TGTGCCAGCAGCTTGGGACTCAGTAGCAATCAGCCCCAGCATTTT. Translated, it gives CASSLGLSSNQPQHF.

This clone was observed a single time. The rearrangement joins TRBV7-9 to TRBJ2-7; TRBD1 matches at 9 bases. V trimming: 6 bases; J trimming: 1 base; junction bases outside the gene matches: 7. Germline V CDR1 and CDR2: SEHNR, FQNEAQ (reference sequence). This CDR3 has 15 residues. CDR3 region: CASSHRDRASYEQYF. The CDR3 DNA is TGTGCCAGCAGTCACCGGGACAGGGCTTCCTACGAGCAGTACTTC.

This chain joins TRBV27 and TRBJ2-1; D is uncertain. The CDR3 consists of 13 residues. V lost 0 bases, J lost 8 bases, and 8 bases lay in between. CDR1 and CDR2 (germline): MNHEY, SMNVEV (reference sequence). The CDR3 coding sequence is TGTGCCAGCAGTTTATCGGGGTTGCATGAGCAGTTCTTC. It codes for CASSLSGLHEQFF.

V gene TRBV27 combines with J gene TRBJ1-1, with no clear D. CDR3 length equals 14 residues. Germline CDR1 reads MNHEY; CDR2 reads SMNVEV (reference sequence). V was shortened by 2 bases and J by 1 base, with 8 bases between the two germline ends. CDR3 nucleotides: TGTGCCAGCAGTTTAACAGACCCGAACACTGAAGCTTTCTTT. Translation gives CASSLTDPNTEAFF.

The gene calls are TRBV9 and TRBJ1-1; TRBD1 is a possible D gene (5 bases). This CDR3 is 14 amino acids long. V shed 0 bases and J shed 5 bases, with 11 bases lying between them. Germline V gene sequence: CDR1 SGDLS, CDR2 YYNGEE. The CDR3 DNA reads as TGTGCCAGCAGCGTAGGCGGGGGAACAACTGAAGCTTTCTTT. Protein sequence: CASSVGGGTTEAFF.

The chain's CDR3 is CASSWGTAASTDTQYF. The CDR3 region has the DNA TGTGCCAGCAGTTGGGGGACAGCCGCTAGCACAGATACGCAGTATTTT. The chain uses TRBV6-5 and TRBJ2-3, with 7 bases fitting TRBD1. The trim removed 4 bases at V and 0 bases at J, leaving 7 bases unmatched. The CDR3 totals 16 residues. Germline lookup yields CDR1 MNHEY and CDR2 SVGAGI.

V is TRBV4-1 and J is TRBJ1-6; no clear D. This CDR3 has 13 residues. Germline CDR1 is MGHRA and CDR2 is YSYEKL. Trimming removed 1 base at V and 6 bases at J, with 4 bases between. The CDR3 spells CASSQVPNSPLHF. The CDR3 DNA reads TGCGCCAGCAGCCAAGTTCCTAATTCACCCCTCCACTTT.

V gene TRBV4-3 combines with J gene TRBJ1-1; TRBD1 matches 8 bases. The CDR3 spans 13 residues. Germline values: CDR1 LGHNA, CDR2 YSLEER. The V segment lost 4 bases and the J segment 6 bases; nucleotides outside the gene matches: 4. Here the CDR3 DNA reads TGCGCCAGCAGCCTCGTGACAGGGGCTGAAGCTTTCTTT. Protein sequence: CASSLVTGAEAFF.

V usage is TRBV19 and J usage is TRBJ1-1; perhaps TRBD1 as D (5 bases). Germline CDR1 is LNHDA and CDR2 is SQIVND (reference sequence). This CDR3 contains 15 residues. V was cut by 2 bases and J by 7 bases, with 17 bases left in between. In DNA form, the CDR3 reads TGTGCCAGTAGTATATTTGGGGGGGACTTCGGTGAAGCTTTCTTT. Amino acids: CASSIFGGDFGEAFF.

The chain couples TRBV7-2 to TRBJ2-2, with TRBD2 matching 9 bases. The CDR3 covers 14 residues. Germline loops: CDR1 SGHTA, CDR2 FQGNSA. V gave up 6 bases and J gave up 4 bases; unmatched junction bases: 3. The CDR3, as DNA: TGTGCCAGCAGGGCGGGAGGGGGCACCGGGGAGCTGTTTTTT. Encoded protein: CASRAGGGTGELFF.

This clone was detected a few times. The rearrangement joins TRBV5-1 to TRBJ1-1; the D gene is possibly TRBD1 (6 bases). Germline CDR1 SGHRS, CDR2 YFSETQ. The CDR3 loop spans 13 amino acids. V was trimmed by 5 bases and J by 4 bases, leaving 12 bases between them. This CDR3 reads CASRSTGTTEAFF. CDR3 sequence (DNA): TGCGCCAGCAGGTCTACAGGGACCACTGAAGCTTTCTTT.

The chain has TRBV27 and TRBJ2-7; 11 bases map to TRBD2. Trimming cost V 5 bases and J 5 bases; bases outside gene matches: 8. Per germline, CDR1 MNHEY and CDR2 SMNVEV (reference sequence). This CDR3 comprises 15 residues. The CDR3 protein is CASSGLAGGPNEQYF. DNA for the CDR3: TGTGCCAGCAGTGGATTAGCGGGAGGGCCCAACGAGCAGTACTTC.

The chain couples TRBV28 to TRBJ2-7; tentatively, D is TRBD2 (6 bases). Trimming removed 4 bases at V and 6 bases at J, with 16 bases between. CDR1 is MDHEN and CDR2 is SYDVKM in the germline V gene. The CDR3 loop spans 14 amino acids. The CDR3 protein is CASSSWRVGVEQYF. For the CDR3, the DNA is TGTGCCAGCAGTTCTTGGAGGGTTGGGGTCGAGCAGTACTTC.